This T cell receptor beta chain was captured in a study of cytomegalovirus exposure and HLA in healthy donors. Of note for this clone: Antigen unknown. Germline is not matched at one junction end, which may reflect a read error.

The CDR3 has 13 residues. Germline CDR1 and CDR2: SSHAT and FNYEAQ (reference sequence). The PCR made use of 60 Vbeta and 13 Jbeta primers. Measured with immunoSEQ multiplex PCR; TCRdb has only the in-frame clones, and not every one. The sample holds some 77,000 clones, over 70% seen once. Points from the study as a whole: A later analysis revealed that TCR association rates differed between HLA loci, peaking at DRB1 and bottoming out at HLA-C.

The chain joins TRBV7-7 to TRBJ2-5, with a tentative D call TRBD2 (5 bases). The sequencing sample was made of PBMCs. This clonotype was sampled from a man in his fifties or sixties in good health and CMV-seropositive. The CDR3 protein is CASSSEVAGTQYF. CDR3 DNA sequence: TGTGCTAGCAGCTCCGAAGTCGCGGGGACCCAGTACTTC.